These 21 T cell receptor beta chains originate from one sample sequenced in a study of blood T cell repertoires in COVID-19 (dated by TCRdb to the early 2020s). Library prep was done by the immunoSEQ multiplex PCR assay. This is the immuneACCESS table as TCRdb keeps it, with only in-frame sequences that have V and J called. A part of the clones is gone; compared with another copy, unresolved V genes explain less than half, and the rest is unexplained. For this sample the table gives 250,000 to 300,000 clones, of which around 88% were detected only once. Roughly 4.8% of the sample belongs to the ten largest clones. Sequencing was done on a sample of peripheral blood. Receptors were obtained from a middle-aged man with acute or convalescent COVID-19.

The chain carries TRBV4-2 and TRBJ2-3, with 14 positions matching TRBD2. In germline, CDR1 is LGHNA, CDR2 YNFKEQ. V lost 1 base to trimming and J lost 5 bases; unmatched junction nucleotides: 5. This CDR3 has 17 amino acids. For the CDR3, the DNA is TGTGCCAGCAGCCAAGGGACTAGCGGGGGGCTGAGAGATACGCAGTATTTT. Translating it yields CASSQGTSGGLRDTQYF.

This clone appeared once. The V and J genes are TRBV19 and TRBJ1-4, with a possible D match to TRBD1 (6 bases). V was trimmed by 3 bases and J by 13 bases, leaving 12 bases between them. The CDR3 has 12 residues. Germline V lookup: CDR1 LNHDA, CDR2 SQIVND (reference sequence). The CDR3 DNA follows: TGTGCCAGTAGTATTTCAGGGGTAAGACTGTTTTTT. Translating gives CASSISGVRLFF.

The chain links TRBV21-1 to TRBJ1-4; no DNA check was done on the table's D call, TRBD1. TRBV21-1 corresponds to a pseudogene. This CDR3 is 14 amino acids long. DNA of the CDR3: TGTGCCACCCCCCCGAAGGACAGGGGGGGAAAACTGTTTTTT. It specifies CATPPKDRGGKLFF.

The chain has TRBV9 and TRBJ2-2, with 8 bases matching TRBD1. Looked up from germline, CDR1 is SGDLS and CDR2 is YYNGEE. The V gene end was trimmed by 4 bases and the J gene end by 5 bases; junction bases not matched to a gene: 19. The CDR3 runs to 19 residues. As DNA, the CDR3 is TGTGCCAGCAGCCCAACGGAGGCGGACAGGGTTTGGTGGACCGGGGAGCTGTTTTTT. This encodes CASSPTEADRVWWTGELFF.

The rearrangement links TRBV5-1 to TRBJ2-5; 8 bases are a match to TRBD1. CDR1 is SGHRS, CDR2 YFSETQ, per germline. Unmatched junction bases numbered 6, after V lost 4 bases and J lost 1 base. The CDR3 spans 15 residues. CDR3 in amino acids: CASSITGTGQETQYF. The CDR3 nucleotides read TGCGCCAGCAGCATTACCGGGACAGGCCAAGAGACCCAGTACTTC.

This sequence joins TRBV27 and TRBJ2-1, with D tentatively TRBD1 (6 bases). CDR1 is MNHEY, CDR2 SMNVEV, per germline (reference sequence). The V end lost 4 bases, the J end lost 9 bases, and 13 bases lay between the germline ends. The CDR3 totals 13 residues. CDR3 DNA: TGTGCCAGCAGTTGGGGGCGGGTTGGTGAGCAGTTCTTC. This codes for CASSWGRVGEQFF.

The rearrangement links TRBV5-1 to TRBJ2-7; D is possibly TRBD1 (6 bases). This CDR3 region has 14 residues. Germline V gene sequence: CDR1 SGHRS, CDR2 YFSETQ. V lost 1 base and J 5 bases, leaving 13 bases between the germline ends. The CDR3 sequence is CASSLNRDPHEQYF. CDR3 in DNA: TGCGCCAGCAGCTTGAACAGGGATCCCCACGAGCAGTACTTC.

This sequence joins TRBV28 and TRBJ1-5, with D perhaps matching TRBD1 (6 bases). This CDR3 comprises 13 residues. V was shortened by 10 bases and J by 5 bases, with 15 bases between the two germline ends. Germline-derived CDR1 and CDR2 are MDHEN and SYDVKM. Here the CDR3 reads CATQRGGDQPQHF. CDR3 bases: TGTGCCACCCAAAGAGGGGGAGATCAGCCCCAGCATTTT.

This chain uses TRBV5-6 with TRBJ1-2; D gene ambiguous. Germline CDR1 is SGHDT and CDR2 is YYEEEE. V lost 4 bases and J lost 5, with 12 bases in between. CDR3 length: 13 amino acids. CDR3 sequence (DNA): TGTGCCAGCAGCCCGACCGCGACTTATGGCTACACCTTC. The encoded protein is CASSPTATYGYTF.

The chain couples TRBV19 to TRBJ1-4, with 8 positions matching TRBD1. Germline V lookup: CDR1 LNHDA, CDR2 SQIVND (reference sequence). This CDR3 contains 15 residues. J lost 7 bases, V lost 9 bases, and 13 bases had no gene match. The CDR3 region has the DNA TGTGCCAGCAGACAGGGGATAGGCGATGGTGAAAAACTGTTTTTT. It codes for CASRQGIGDGEKLFF.

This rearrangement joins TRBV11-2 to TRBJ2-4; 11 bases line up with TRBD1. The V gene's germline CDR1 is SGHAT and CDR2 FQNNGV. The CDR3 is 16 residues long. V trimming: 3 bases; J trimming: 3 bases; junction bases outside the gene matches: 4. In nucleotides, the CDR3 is TGTGCCAGCAGCTTGGGACAGGGGGTCGTCAAAAACATTCAGTACTTC. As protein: CASSLGQGVVKNIQYF.

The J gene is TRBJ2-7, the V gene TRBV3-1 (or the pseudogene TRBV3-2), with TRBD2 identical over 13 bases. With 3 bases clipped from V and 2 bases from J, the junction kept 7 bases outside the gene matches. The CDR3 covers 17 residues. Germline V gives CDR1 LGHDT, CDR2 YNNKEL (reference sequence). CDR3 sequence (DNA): TGTGCCAGCAGCCATGATAGGGGACTAGCGGGGACCTACGAGCAGTACTTC. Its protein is CASSHDRGLAGTYEQYF.

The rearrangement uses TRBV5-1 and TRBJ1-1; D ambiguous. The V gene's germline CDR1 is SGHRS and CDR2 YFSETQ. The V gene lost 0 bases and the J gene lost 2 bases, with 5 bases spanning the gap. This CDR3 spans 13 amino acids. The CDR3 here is CASSLGTNTEAFF. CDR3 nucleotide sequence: TGCGCCAGCAGCTTGGGGACTAACACTGAAGCTTTCTTT.

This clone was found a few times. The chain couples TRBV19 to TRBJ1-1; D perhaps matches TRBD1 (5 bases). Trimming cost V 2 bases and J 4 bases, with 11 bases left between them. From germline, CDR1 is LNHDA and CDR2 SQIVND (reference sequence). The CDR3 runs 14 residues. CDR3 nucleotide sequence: TGTGCCAGTAGTATAAAGACTAGGGGCACTGAAGCTTTCTTT. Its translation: CASSIKTRGTEAFF.

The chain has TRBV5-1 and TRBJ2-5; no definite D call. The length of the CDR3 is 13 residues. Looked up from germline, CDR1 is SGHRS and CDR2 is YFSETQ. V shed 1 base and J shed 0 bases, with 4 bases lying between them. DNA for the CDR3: TGCGCCAGCAGCTTGCTGTACCAAGAGACCCAGTACTTC. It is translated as CASSLLYQETQYF.

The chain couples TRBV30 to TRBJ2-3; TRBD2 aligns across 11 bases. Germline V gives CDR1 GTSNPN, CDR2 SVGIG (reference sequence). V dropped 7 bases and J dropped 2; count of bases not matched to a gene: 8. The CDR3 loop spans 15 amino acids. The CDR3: CASKPTSGVTDTQYF. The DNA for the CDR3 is TGTGCCTCTAAACCGACTAGCGGGGTCACAGATACGCAGTATTTT.

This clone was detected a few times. This chain's CDR3 is CASSAREQEGYTF. The CDR3 bases are TGTGCCAGCTCCGCACGCGAACAGGAGGGCTACACCTTC. The chain couples TRBV18 to TRBJ1-2, with D perhaps TRBD1 (5 bases). CDR3 length equals 13 residues. Trimming left V 6 bases short and J 8 bases short, with 16 bases between. In germline, CDR1 is KGHSH, CDR2 LQKENI.

The CDR3 loop is CASSTGVNQPQHF. In DNA, the CDR3 is TGCGCCAGCAGCACAGGGGTCAATCAGCCCCAGCATTTT. The V call is TRBV5-1, the J call TRBJ1-5; 7 bases are shared with TRBD1. Per germline, CDR1 SGHRS and CDR2 YFSETQ. The CDR3 extends over 13 amino acids. V was clipped by 4 bases and J by 3 bases; unmatched bases: 1. The whole variable domain, remainder taken from reference TRBV5-1 and TRBJ1-5, is KAGVTQTPRYLIKTRGQQVTLSCSPISGHRSVSWYQQTPGQGLQFLFEYFSETQRNKGNFPGRFSGRQFSNSRSEMNVSTLELGDSALYLCASSTGVNQPQHFGDGTRLSIL.

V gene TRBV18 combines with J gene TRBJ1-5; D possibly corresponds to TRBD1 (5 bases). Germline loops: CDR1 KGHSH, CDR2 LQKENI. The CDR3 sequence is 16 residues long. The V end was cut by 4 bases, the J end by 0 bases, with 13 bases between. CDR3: CASSLGLSNSNQPQHF. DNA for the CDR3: TGTGCCAGCTCACTGGGACTGTCTAATAGCAATCAGCCCCAGCATTTT.

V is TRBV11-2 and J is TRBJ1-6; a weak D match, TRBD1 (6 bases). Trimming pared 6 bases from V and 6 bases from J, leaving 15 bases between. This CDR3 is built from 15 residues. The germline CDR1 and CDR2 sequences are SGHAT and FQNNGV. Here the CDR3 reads CASSYRQAFNSPLHF. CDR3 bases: TGTGCCAGCAGTTACAGACAGGCCTTTAATTCACCCCTCCACTTT.

CDR3 protein: CASSPGGETGRNQPQHF. CDR3 sequence (DNA): TGTGCCAGCAGTCCCGGGGGGGAGACAGGGCGGAATCAGCCCCAGCATTTT. This sequence joins TRBV28 and TRBJ1-5; 7 nucleotides match TRBD1. The CDR3 has 17 residues. V gave up 5 bases and J gave up 4 bases; unmatched junction bases: 14. Germline CDR1 MDHEN, CDR2 SYDVKM.